Below, 11 T cell receptor beta chains from the same sample are listed, as sequenced in a study of cytomegalovirus exposure and HLA in healthy donors. Primers: 60 Vbeta forward and 13 Jbeta reverse. TCRdb's table, derived via immunoSEQ multiplex PCR, lists solely in-frame clones and lacks some. Of around 130,000 clones in the sample, 81% were seen once. Source material: PBMCs. The receptors stem from a woman aged 40 to 49 in good health and CMV-seronegative.

This clone was counted a single time. The rearrangement joins TRBV2 to TRBJ1-1, with TRBD1 matching over 9 bases. The CDR3 is 17 amino acids. V gave up 5 bases and J gave up 1 base; unmatched junction bases: 11. Germline CDR1 and CDR2: SNHLY and FYNNEI. In DNA, the CDR3 is TGTGCCAGCAGTCCTTGGACAGGGGAGGTGAGGAACACTGAAGCTTTCTTT. Translation: CASSPWTGEVRNTEAFF.

This chain connects TRBV11-2 to TRBJ2-7; 8 nucleotides agree with TRBD2. CDR1 and CDR2 from the germline V gene are SGHAT and FQNNGV. The junction had 13 bases not matched to a gene; V was cut back by 0 bases and J by 0 bases. The CDR3 spans 19 residues. In DNA, the CDR3 is TGTGCCAGCAGCTTAGATGTATTCCTAGCGGGCCTTTCCTCCTACGAGCAGTACTTC. It codes for CASSLDVFLAGLSSYEQYF.

This chain joins TRBV7-3 and TRBJ2-5, with 11 bases identical to TRBD2. The germline V gene has CDR1 SGHTA and CDR2 FQGTGA. The CDR3 is 15 residues long. The junction had 7 bases not matched to a gene; V was cut back by 5 bases and J by 5 bases. CDR3 DNA: TGTGCCAGCAGCCCCGGACTAGCGGGCGGGGAGACCCAGTACTTC. It encodes CASSPGLAGGETQYF.

A few counts support this clone. The gene calls are TRBV14 and TRBJ1-2; 9 nucleotides line up with TRBD1. CDR1 is SGHDN, CDR2 FVKESK, per germline. Trimming took 0 bases from V and 6 from J; bases not matched to a gene: 8. The length of the CDR3 is 16 residues. The CDR3 spells CASSQDGTGKEDGYTF. In DNA form, the CDR3 reads TGTGCCAGCAGCCAAGATGGGACAGGGAAGGAGGATGGCTACACCTTC.

This chain links TRBV5-1 with TRBJ2-5, with 7 positions matching TRBD1. Germline CDR1 reads SGHRS; CDR2 reads YFSETQ. The CDR3 has 15 amino acids. V shed 2 bases, J shed 2 bases, and the junction held 6 bases outside the gene matches. DNA of the CDR3: TGCGCCAGCAGCTTAGATCCGGGACAGCAAGAGACCCAGTACTTC. As protein: CASSLDPGQQETQYF. Full variable domain (outside the CDR3, taken from reference TRBV5-1 and TRBJ2-5): KAGVTQTPRYLIKTRGQQVTLSCSPISGHRSVSWYQQTPGQGLQFLFEYFSETQRNKGNFPGRFSGRQFSNSRSEMNVSTLELGDSALYLCASSLDPGQQETQYFGPGTRLLVL.

The J gene is TRBJ1-5, the V gene TRBV7-2; no reliable D call. Deletions cut 2 bases from V and 6 bases from J, with 5 bases between. Germline V gene sequence: CDR1 SGHTA, CDR2 FQGNSA. The CDR3 extends over 12 amino acids. The DNA of the CDR3 is TGTGCCAGCAGCTTAACGGGTCAGCCCCAGCATTTT. Protein product: CASSLTGQPQHF.

The genes are TRBV18 and TRBJ1-1; no definite D call. Germline CDR1 KGHSH, CDR2 LQKENI. The ends were cut back, 3 bases at V and 1 base at J, with 6 bases in the middle. The CDR3 totals 13 residues. CDR3 protein: CASSPQQNTEAFF. CDR3 DNA: TGTGCCAGCTCACCTCAACAGAACACTGAAGCTTTCTTT.

The rearrangement uses TRBV9 and TRBJ2-3; no reliable D call. CDR3 length equals 12 residues. Trimming shortened V by 0 bases and J by 5 bases, and 4 bases separated the two germline ends. Germline V gene sequence: CDR1 SGDLS, CDR2 YYNGEE. CDR3 nucleotides: TGTGCCAGCAGCGTAGTAAAAGATACGCAGTATTTT. Amino acids: CASSVVKDTQYF.

This rearrangement joins TRBV18 to TRBJ2-5; 8 nucleotides line up with TRBD2. Per germline, CDR1 KGHSH and CDR2 LQKENI. The V segment lost 3 bases and the J segment 3 bases; nucleotides outside the gene matches: 3. The CDR3 sequence is 14 residues long. The CDR3: CASSPLAGKETQYF. DNA for the CDR3: TGTGCCAGCTCACCTCTAGCGGGTAAAGAGACCCAGTACTTC.

This chain uses TRBV6-5 with TRBJ2-1, with TRBD1 matching 7 bases. CDR1 is MNHEY, CDR2 SVGAGI, per germline. The CDR3 is made up of 15 amino acids. V lost 8 bases, J lost 4 bases, and 11 bases stayed unmatched. The CDR3 loop is CASGQDRASYNEQFF. As DNA, the CDR3 is TGTGCCAGCGGCCAAGACAGGGCGTCTTACAATGAGCAGTTCTTC.

This sequence joins TRBV10-3 and TRBJ1-3; D gene ambiguous. Trimming stripped 3 bases from V and 0 bases from J, with 9 bases between. The germline gives CDR1 ENHRY, CDR2 SYGVKD. CDR3 length: 15 residues. The CDR3 coding sequence is TGTGCCATCAGTGAAACTGCCCACTCTGGAAACACCATATATTTT. It encodes CAISETAHSGNTIYF.